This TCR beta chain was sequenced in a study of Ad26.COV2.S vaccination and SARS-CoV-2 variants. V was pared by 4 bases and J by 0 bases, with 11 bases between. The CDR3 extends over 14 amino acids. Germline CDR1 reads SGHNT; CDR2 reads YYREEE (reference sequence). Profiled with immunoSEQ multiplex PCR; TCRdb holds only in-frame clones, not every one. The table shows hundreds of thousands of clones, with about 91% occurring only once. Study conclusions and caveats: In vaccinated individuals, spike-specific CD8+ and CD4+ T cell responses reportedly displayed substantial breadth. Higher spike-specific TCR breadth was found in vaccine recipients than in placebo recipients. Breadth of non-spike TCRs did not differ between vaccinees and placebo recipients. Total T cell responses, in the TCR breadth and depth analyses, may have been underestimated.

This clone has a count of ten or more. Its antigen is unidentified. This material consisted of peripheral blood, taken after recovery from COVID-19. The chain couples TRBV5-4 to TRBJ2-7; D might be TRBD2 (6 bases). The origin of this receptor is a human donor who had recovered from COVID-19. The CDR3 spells CASSMTRNSYEQYF. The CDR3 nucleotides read TGTGCCAGCAGCATGACTAGAAACTCCTACGAGCAGTACTTC.